What follows are 10 T cell receptor beta chains derived from one specimen sequenced in a study of cytomegalovirus exposure and HLA in healthy donors. The PCR had 60 Vbeta and 13 Jbeta primers. This table comes from immunoSEQ multiplex PCR, and its TCRdb copy is limited to in-frame clones, with some not included. The sample consists of around 90,000 clones, 70% to 80% of them appearing once. Sequenced input: PBMCs. These receptors originate from a man aged 25-45 years in good health and CMV-seronegative.

The table lists this clone with a few counts. The chain couples TRBV5-4 to TRBJ1-4; D is uncertain. Trimming left V 0 bases short and J 8 bases short, with 17 bases between. Germline CDR1 and CDR2: SGHNT and YYREEE (reference sequence). This CDR3 is 16 amino acids long. The CDR3 DNA follows: TGTGCCAGCAGCTTGGCGACGGGATTGGGAGGAGAAAAACTGTTTTTT. Translated: CASSLATGLGGEKLFF. Full variable domain (remainder filled in from reference TRBV5-4 and TRBJ1-4): ETGVTQSPTHLIKTRGQQVTLRCSSQSGHNTVSWYQQALGQGPQFIFQYYREEENGRGNFPPRFSGLQFPNYSSELNVNALELDDSALYLCASSLATGLGGEKLFFGSGTQLSVL.

Turning to this clone: One end of the junction is discordant with germline, which a read error may explain. The chain uses TRBV10-3 and TRBJ1-4; D unclear. Germline V gene lookup returns CDR1 ENHRY and CDR2 SYGVKD. The length of the CDR3 is 13 residues. CDR3 amino acids: CAISEWTNEKLFF. The CDR3 DNA reads as TGTGCCATCAGTGAGTGGACTAACGAAAAACTGTTTTTT.

This rearrangement joins TRBV6-5 to TRBJ2-7, with no clear D. V lost 4 bases and J 8 bases, leaving 9 bases between the germline ends. CDR1 is MNHEY and CDR2 is SVGAGI in the germline V gene. The length of the CDR3 is 11 residues. The CDR3 is CASSSPPKQYF. The CDR3 nucleotides read TGTGCCAGCAGTTCCCCCCCCAAGCAGTACTTC.

This chain connects TRBV11-3 to TRBJ2-1; D is perhaps TRBD1 (6 bases). CDR3 length: 15 amino acids. Germline values: CDR1 SGHNT, CDR2 YENEEA. Trimming left V 5 bases short and J 12 bases short, with 23 bases between. The CDR3, as DNA: TGTGCCAGCAGCCTAGCCGGACAGCATCTTAACCGGCAGTTCTTC. This gives the protein CASSLAGQHLNRQFF.

J is TRBJ2-7 and V is TRBV5-4; D is undetermined. Germline assignment: CDR1 SGHNT and CDR2 YYREEE (reference sequence). The CDR3 sequence is 13 residues long. V was shortened by 0 bases and J by 3 bases, with 7 bases between the two germline ends. For the CDR3, the DNA is TGTGCCAGCAGCTTGGGTGGGGACTACGAGCAGTACGTC. Translating it yields CASSLGGDYEQYV.

This chain links TRBV5-4 with TRBJ2-1, with D perhaps TRBD2 (6 bases). With 4 bases removed from V and 3 bases from J, the gap between germline ends came to 14 bases. CDR1 and CDR2 from the germline V gene are SGHNT and YYREEE (reference sequence). The CDR3 runs to 15 residues. The CDR3 DNA reads TGTGCCAGCAGCCCGGAGGGTAGCGGCTACAATGAGCAGTTCTTC. Its translation is CASSPEGSGYNEQFF.

The genes are TRBV9 and TRBJ2-7; TRBD2 might be the D (6 bases). Germline assignment: CDR1 SGDLS and CDR2 YYNGEE. This CDR3 spans 14 amino acids. Between the trimmed V and J ends, which lost 3 bases and 0 bases, there was a span of 10 bases. In DNA form, the CDR3 reads TGTGCCAGCAGCGGGCTGCGGGACTCCTACGAGCAGTACTTC. It is translated as CASSGLRDSYEQYF.

This chain uses TRBV5-1 with TRBJ1-2; D gene uncertain. V was cut by 1 base and J by 3 bases, with 10 bases left in between. The CDR3 has 14 residues. Germline loops: CDR1 SGHRS, CDR2 YFSETQ. The DNA for the CDR3 is TGCGCCAGCAGCTTGACAGTTTACGACTATGGCTACACCTTC. Translated, it gives CASSLTVYDYGYTF.

The chain employs TRBV27 and TRBJ1-1; D uncertain. The CDR3 length is 13 residues. Trimming took off 6 bases at V and 4 bases at J, with 12 bases between the two ends. CDR1 MNHEY and CDR2 SMNVEV come from the germline V gene (reference sequence). The CDR3 loop is CASRLLGGTEAFF. The CDR3 region has the DNA TGTGCCAGCAGACTGCTCGGTGGCACTGAAGCTTTCTTT.

The rearrangement links TRBV5-4 to TRBJ1-2; 8 bases fit TRBD1. The CDR3 spans 14 residues. Germline CDR1 and CDR2: SGHNT and YYREEE (reference sequence). Trimming removed 4 bases from V and 4 bases from J; junction bases left unmatched: 6. This chain's CDR3 is CASSQFGQGYGYTF. Written as DNA, the CDR3 is TGTGCCAGCAGCCAATTCGGACAGGGCTATGGCTACACCTTC.